The clone carrying this TCR beta chain appeared many times. Its antigen is unknown. The data derive from a study of CD8 T cells in ankylosing spondylitis. Study results and limitations: Disease-linked clones had a CD8+ phenotype and relatively low frequency in peripheral blood. A TCR beta motif of about 8 highly homologous variants seemed to mark ankylosing spondylitis blood.

The CDR3 extends over 15 amino acids. V was shortened by 3 bases and J by 3 bases, with 15 bases between the two germline ends. Germline V gene lookup returns CDR1 SGHAT and CDR2 FQNNGV. TCR beta libraries were made by quantitative 5'-RACE with molecular barcodes. TCRdb re-analysed the 5' RACE reads in MiXCR, keeping a single row per CDR3 protein. Of about 210,000 distinct CDR3 sequences in the sample, around 7.9% were seen once. The source material was blood, either unsorted or a sorted T cell fraction (not recorded which). The sequence derives from a male donor with ankylosing spondylitis. This sequence joins TRBV11-2 and TRBJ2-7, with a tentative D call TRBD1 (6 bases). The DNA for the CDR3 is TGTGCCAGCAGCTTCGGGACATTGAAGGGCTACGAGCAGTACTTC. This encodes CASSFGTLKGYEQYF.